The 2 T cell receptor beta chains presented below share a single source sample, sequenced in a study of identical twins. TCRdb re-derived calls from the 5' RACE reads in MiXCR, one entry per CDR3 protein. The data hold more than 650,000 distinct CDR3 sequences, with around 6.1% observed a single time. Sequencing used naive T cells sorted from blood. The receptors originated from a man in his late teens or twenties in good health.

The chain couples TRBV4-1 to TRBJ1-6, with D perhaps TRBD1 (5 bases). This CDR3 is built from 15 residues. Trimming stripped 0 bases from V and 9 bases from J, with 12 bases between. Germline V gene data show CDR1 as MGHRA and CDR2 as YSYEKL. CDR3 residues: CASSQDTGAGSPLHF. The CDR3 DNA sequence: TGCGCCAGCAGCCAAGATACCGGGGCCGGTTCACCCCTCCACTTT.

The chain recombines TRBV7-9 with TRBJ2-3, with a weak D call TRBD1 (5 bases). The CDR3 consists of 14 residues. The V gene's germline CDR1 is SEHNR and CDR2 FQNEAQ (reference sequence). The V end lost 5 bases, the J end lost 3 bases, and 12 bases lay between the germline ends. Here the CDR3 reads CASSGRVWTDTQYF. The CDR3 DNA sequence: TGTGCCAGCAGCGGCAGGGTTTGGACAGATACGCAGTATTTT.